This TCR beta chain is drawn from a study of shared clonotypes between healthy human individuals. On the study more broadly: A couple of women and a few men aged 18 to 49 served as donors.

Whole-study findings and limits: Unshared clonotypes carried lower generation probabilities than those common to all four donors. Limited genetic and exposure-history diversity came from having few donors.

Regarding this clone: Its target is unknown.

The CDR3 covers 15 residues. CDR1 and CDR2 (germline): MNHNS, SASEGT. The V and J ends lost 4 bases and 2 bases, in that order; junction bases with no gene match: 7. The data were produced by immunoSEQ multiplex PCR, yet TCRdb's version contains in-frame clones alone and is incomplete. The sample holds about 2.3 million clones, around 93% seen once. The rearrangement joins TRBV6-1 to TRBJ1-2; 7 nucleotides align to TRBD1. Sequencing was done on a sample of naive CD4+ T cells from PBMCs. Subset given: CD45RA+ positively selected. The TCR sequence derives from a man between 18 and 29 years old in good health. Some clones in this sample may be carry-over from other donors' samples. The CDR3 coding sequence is TGTGCCAGCAGTGGAGCTGGGACAGCCAACTATGGCTACACCTTC. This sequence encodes CASSGAGTANYGYTF.